The rows below give T cell receptor beta chains drawn from one sample of a study of CXCR3-negative and CXCR3-positive naive CD8 T cells. No DNA is given; TCRdb re-called the 5' RACE reads and lists each CDR3 protein once. The sample includes more than 45,000 distinct CDR3 sequences. The sequencing input was naive CXCR3- CD8+ T cells from blood. These receptors all stem from a human donor in good health. Some clones in this sample may be carry-over from other donors' samples. CDR3s include the opening cysteine and the closing phenylalanine or tryptophan. Each record gives: J gene, V gene, CDR3 protein.

>TRBJ2-7|TRBV4-2
CASSQDGGPRDEQYF
>TRBJ1-6|TRBV9
CASSADRIGSPLHF
>TRBJ2-1|TRBV11-3
CASSLEGTGIHNEQFF
>TRBJ2-7|TRBV30
CAWSGGSSYEQYF
>TRBJ2-7|TRBV24-1
CATSDLDSYEQYF
>TRBJ1-5|TRBV7-9
CASSSPTGGNQPQHF
>TRBJ1-6|TRBV5-1
CASSLGSRDRGRGSPFHF
>TRBJ1-6|TRBV6-2/TRBV6-3
CASSSLRPLHF
>TRBJ2-7|TRBV4-2
CASSQGVRGAYEQYF
>TRBJ2-7|TRBV7-2
CASSLGGGYEQYF
>TRBJ1-3|TRBV7-9
CASSLVQEKSGNTIYF
>TRBJ1-1|TRBV5-6
CASSRDRMNTEAFF
>TRBJ2-7|TRBV20-1
CSASGTEFTYEQYF
>TRBJ1-5|TRBV27
CASSSDRGSNQPQHF
>TRBJ1-1|TRBV29-1
CSVEVGGEPEAFF
>TRBJ2-5|TRBV7-6
CASSFPDSKSGDLMETQYF
>TRBJ2-5|TRBV7-9
CASSFSSARGETQYF
>TRBJ2-2|TRBV28
CASSFLIGTGDGTSFPGELFF
>TRBJ1-2|TRBV5-1
CASSWTGTDYGYTF